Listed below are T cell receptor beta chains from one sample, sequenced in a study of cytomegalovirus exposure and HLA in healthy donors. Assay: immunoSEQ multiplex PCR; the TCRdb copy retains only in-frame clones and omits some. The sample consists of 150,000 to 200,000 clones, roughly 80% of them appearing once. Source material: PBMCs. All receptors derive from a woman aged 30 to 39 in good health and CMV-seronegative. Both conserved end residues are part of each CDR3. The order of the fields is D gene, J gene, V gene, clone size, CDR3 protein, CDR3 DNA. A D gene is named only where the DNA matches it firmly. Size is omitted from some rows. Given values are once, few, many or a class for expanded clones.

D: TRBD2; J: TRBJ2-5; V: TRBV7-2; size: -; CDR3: CASSLENAGGRKTQYF; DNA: TGTGCCAGCAGCTTAGAGAATGCGGGGGGCCGAAAGACCCAGTACTTC
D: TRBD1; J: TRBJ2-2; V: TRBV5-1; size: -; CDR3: CASSLEDRATGELFF; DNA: TGCGCCAGCAGCCTTGAAGACAGGGCTACCGGGGAGCTGTTTTTT
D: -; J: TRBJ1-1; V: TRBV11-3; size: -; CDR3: CASSLGLGRGTEAFF; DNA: TGTGCCAGCAGCTTAGGGCTCGGGCGGGGGACTGAAGCTTTCTTT
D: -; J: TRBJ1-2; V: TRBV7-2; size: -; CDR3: CASSTVPLANYGYTF; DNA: TGTGCCAGCAGCACGGTTCCGCTCGCTAACTATGGCTACACCTTC
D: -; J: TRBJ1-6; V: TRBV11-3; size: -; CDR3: CASSFEGDSPLHF; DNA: TGTGCCAGCAGCTTTGAAGGAGATTCACCCCTCCACTTT
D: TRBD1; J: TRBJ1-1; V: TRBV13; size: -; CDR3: CASRPRDRGPGTEAFF; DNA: TGTGCCAGCAGACCCCGGGACAGGGGGCCAGGTACTGAAGCTTTCTTT
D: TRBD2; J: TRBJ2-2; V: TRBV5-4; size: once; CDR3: CASSLGNSGGNTGELFF; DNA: TGTGCCAGCAGCTTGGGAAACTCGGGGGGTAACACCGGGGAGCTGTTTTTT
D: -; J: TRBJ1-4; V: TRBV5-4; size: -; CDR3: CASSLKLSEKLFF; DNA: TGTGCCAGCAGCTTAAAACTTAGTGAAAAACTGTTTTTT
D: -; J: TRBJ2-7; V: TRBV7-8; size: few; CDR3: CFSKEKTAYEQYF; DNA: TGTTTTAGCAAGGAGAAGACGGCATACGAGCAGTACTTC
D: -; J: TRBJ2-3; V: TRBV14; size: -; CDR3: CASSQYQNTDTQYF; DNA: TGTGCCAGCAGCCAATATCAGAACACAGATACGCAGTATTTT
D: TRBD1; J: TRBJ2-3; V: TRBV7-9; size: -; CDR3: CASSQGVGSDTQYF; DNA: TGTGCCAGCAGCCAGGGGGTAGGGTCAGATACGCAGTATTTT
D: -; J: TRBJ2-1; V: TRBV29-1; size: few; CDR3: CSVEEMAGASYNEQFF; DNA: TGCAGCGTTGAAGAAATGGCGGGGGCGTCCTACAATGAGCAGTTCTTC
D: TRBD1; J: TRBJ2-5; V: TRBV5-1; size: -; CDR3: CASSLVPGQGMETQYF; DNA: TGCGCCAGCAGCTTGGTACCGGGACAGGGGATGGAGACCCAGTACTTC
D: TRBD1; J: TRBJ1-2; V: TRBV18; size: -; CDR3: CASSPSTQGASSYTF; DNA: TGTGCCAGCTCACCATCTACTCAGGGGGCGTCGAGCTACACCTTC
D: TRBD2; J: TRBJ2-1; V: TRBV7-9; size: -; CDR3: CASSLFAGDQVEQFF; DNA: TGTGCCAGCAGCTTATTTGCGGGGGACCAGGTTGAGCAGTTCTTC
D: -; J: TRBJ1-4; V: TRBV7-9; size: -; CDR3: CASSSQGRGEKLFF; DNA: TGTGCCAGCAGCTCCCAAGGGCGGGGAGAAAAACTGTTTTTT
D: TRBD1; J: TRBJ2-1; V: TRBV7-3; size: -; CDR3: CASSPGQGSYNEQFF; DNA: TGTGCCAGCAGCCCGGGACAGGGTTCCTACAATGAGCAGTTCTTC
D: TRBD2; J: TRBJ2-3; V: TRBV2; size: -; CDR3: CASSRSGESTDTQYF; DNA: TGTGCCAGCAGCCGTAGCGGGGAGAGCACAGATACGCAGTATTTT
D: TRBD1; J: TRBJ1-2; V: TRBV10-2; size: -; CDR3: CASSPYGTGGGRSYGYTF; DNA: TGCGCCAGCAGTCCATACGGGACAGGGGGCGGAAGGAGCTATGGCTACACCTTC
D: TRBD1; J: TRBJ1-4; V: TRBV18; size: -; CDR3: CASSLTGDGEKLFF; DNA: TGTGCCAGCTCACTTACAGGGGATGGGGAAAAACTGTTTTTT
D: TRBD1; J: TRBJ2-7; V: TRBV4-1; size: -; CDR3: CASSQGDAGQGDEQYF; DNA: TGCGCCAGCAGCCAAGGGGATGCGGGACAGGGGGACGAGCAGTACTTC
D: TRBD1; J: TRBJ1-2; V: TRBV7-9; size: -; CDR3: CASSVRDSINYGYTF; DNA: TGTGCCAGCAGCGTCCGGGACAGCATCAACTATGGCTACACCTTC
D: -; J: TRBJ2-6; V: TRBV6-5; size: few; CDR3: CASRFTSSGANVLTF; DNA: TGTGCCAGCAGATTTACTAGCTCTGGGGCCAACGTCCTGACTTTC
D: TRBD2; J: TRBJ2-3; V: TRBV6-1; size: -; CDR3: CASSEFRGGTADTQYF; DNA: TGTGCCAGCAGTGAATTCCGCGGGGGAACGGCAGATACGCAGTATTTT
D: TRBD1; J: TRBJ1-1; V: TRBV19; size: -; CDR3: CASSALDRDNTEAFF; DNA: TGTGCCAGTAGCGCTTTAGACAGGGACAACACTGAAGCTTTCTTT
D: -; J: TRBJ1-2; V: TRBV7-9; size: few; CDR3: CASSLGSGVDGYTF; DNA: TGTGCCAGCAGCTTAGGCTCGGGTGTCGATGGCTACACCTTC
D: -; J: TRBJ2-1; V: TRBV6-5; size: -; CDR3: CASSSLGDEQFF; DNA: TGTGCCAGCAGTAGCCTGGGCGATGAGCAGTTCTTC
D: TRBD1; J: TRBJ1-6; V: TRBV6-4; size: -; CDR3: CASSEQGYSPLHF; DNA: TGTGCCAGCAGTGAACAGGGGTATTCACCCCTCCACTTT
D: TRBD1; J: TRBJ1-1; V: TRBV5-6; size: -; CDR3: CASSRRGLTEAFF; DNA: TGTGCCAGCAGCCGCAGGGGGCTCACTGAAGCTTTCTTT
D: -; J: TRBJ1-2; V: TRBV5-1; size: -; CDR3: CASSLEGSQGNGYTF; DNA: TGCGCCAGCAGCTTGGAGGGGTCACAGGGCAATGGCTACACCTTC
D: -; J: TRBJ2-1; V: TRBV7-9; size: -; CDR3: CASSPGKGERINEQFF; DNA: TGTGCCAGCAGTCCGGGGAAGGGGGAAAGGATCAATGAGCAGTTCTTC
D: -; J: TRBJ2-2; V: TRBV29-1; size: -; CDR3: CSAAPVYTGELFF; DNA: TGCAGCGCCGCCCCGGTGTACACCGGGGAGCTGTTTTTT
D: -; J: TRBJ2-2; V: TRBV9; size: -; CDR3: CAGSVAGGGTGELFF; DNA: TGTGCCGGCAGCGTAGCAGGGGGAGGCACCGGGGAGCTGTTTTTT
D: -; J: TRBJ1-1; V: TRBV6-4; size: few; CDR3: CASSDPEGLRGGAYLNTEAFF; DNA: TGTGCCAGCAGTGACCCAGAAGGCCTAAGGGGGGGGGCCTACCTTAACACTGAAGCTTTCTTT
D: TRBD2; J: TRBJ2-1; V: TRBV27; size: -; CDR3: CASSFSLAGVGEQFF; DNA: TGTGCCAGCAGTTTTAGCCTAGCGGGGGTGGGTGAGCAGTTCTTC
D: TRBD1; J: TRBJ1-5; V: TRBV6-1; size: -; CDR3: CASRPGQGWEPQHF; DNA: TGTGCCAGCAGGCCAGGACAGGGATGGGAGCCCCAGCATTTT
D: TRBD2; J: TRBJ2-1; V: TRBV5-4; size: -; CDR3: CASSTPLAGTNEQFF; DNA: TGTGCCAGCAGCACCCCCCTAGCGGGGACCAATGAGCAGTTCTTC
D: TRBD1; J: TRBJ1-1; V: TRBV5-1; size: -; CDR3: CASSLEQGGAFF; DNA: TGCGCCAGCAGCTTGGAACAGGGGGGAGCTTTCTTT
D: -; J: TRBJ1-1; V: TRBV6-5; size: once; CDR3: CASSYPGGTLTEAFF; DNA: TGTGCCAGCAGTTACCCCGGCGGGACCCTCACTGAAGCTTTCTTT
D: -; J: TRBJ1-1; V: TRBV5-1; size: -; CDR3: CASSWGGNTEAFF; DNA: TGCGCCAGCAGCTGGGGGGGAAACACTGAAGCTTTCTTT
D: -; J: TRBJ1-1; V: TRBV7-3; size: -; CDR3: CASSLKGGTEAFF; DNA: TGTGCCAGCAGCTTAAAAGGGGGCACTGAAGCTTTCTTT
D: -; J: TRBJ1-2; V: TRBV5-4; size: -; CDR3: CASSLDTTGFRGYTF; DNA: TGTGCCAGCAGCTTGGATACTACAGGGTTTCGAGGCTACACCTTC
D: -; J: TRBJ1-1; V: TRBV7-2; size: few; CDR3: CASSFTGQLEAFF; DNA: TGTGCCAGCAGCTTTACGGGACAACTTGAAGCTTTCTTT
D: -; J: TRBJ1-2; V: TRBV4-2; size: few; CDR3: CASSHPWTLFGYTF; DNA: TGTGCCAGCAGCCACCCTTGGACACTCTTCGGCTACACCTTC
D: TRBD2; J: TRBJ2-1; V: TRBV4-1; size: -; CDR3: CASSQRLAGALYNEQFF; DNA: TGCGCCAGCAGCCAAAGACTAGCGGGGGCGCTTTACAATGAGCAGTTCTTC